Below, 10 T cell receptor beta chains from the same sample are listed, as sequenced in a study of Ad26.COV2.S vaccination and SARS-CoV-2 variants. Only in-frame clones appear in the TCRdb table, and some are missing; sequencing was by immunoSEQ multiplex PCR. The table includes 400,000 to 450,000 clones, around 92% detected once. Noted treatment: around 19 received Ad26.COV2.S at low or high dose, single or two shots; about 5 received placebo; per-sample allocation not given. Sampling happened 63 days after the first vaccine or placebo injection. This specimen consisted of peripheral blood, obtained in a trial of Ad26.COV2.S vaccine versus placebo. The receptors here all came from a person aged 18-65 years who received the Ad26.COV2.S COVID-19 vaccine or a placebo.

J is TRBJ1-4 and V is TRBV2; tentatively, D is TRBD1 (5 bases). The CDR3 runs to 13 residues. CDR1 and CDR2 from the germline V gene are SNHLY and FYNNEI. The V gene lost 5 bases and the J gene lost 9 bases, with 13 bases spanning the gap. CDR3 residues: CASSPQGLQKLFF. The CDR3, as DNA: TGTGCCAGCAGTCCCCAGGGTTTGCAAAAACTGTTTTTT.

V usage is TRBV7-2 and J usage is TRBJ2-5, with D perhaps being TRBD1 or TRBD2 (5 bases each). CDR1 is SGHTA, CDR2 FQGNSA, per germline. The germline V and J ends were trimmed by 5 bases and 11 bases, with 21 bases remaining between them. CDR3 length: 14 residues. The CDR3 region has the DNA TGTGCCAGCAGCGGCGACTCCCAGTGGGGGTTTCAGTACTTC. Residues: CASSGDSQWGFQYF. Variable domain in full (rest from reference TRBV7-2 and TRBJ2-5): GAGVSQSPSNKVTEKGKDVELRCDPISGHTALYWYRQSLGQGLEFLIYFQGNSAPDKSGLPSDRFSAERTGGSVSTLTIQRTQQEDSAVYLCASSGDSQWGFQYFGPGTRLLVL.

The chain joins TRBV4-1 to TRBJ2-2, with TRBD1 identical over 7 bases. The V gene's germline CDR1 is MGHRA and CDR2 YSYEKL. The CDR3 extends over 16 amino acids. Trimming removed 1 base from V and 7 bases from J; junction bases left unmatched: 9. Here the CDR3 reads CASSQVSTGSIGELFF. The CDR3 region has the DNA TGCGCCAGCAGCCAAGTATCGACAGGGTCCATCGGGGAGCTGTTTTTT.

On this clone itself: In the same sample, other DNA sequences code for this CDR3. The CDR3 region is CASSLSQYEQYF. Written as DNA, the CDR3 is TGCGCCAGCAGCTTGTCGCAGTACGAGCAGTACTTC. V gene TRBV5-1 combines with J gene TRBJ2-7; D not resolved. The CDR3 sequence is 12 residues long. Germline assignment: CDR1 SGHRS and CDR2 YFSETQ. Trimming cost V 1 base and J 4 bases, with 6 bases left between them.

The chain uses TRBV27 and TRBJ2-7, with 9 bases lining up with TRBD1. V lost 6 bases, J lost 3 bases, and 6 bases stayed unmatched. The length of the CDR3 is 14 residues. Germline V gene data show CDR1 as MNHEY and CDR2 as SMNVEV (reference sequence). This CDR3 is CASRNRDRDYEQYF. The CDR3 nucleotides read TGTGCCAGCAGGAACCGGGACAGGGACTACGAGCAGTACTTC.

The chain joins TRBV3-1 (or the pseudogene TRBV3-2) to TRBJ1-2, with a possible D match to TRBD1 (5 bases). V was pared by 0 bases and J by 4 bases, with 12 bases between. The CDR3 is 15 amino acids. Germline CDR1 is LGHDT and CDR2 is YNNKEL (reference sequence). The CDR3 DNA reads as TGTGCCAGCAGCCAAGATTCTATGGGACGCTATGGCTACACCTTC. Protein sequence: CASSQDSMGRYGYTF.

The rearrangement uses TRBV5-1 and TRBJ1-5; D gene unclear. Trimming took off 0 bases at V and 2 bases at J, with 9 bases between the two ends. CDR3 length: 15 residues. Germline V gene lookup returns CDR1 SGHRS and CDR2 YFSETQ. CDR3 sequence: CASSLGEYGNQPQHF. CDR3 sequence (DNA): TGCGCCAGCAGCTTGGGGGAGTATGGCAATCAGCCCCAGCATTTT.

DNA for the CDR3: TGTGCCAGCAGCCCGGGGTGGACAGGGCTCGGCTATGGCTACACCTTC. It translates to CASSPGWTGLGYGYTF. V and J are TRBV21-1 and TRBJ1-2; TRBD1 is the table's D call and was not checked against the DNA. TRBV21-1 is annotated as a pseudogene. This CDR3 has 16 residues.

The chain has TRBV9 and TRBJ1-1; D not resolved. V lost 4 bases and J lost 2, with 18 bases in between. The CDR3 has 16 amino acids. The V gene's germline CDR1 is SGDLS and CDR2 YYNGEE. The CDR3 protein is CASSSPSSDPNTEAFF. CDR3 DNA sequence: TGTGCCAGCAGCTCACCCTCCTCAGATCCCAACACTGAAGCTTTCTTT. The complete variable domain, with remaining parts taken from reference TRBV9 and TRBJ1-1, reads DSGVTQTPKHLITATGQRVTLRCSPRSGDLSVYWYQQSLDQGLQFLIQYYNGEERAKGNILERFSAQQFPDLHSELNLSSLELGDSALYFCASSSPSSDPNTEAFFGQGTRLTVV.

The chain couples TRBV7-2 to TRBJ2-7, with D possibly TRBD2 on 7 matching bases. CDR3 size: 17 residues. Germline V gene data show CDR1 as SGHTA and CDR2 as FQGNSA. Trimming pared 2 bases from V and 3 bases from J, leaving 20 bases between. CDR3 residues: CASSLSFYAGAIYEQYF. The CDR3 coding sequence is TGTGCCAGCAGCTTATCCTTTTACGCGGGGGCGATCTACGAGCAGTACTTC.